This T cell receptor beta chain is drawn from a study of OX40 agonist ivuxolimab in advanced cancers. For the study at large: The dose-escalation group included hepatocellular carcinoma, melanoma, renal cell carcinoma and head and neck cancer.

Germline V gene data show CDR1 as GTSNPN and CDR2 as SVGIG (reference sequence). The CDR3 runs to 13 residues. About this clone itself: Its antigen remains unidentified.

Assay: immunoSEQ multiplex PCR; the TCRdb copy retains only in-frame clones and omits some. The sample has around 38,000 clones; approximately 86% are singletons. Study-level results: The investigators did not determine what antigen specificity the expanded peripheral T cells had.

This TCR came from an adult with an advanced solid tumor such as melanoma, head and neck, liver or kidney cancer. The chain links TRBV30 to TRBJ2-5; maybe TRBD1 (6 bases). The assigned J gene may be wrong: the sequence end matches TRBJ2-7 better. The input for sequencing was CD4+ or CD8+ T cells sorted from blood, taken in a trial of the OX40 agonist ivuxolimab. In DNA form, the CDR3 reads TGTGCCTGGAGTGGATGGACAGCCTACGAGCAGTACTTC. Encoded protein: CAWSGWTAYEQYF.